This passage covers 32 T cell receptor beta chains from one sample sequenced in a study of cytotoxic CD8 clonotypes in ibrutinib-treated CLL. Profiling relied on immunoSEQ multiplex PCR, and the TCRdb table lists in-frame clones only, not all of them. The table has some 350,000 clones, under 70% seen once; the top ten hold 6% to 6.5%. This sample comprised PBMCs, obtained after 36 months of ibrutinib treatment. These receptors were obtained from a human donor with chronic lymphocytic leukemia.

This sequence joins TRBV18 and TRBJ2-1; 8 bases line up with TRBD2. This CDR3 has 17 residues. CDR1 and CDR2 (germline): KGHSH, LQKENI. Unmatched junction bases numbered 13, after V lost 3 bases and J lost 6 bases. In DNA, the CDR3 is TGTGCCAGCTCACCGGGTGGGCAGGGAGCGGGAGTCAATGAGCAGTTCTTC. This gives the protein CASSPGGQGAGVNEQFF.

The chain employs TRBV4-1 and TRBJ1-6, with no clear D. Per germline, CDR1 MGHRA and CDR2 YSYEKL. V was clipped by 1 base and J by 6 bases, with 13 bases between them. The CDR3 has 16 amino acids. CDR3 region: CASSQGVGAFNSPLHF. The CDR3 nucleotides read TGCGCCAGCAGCCAAGGGGTAGGCGCTTTTAATTCACCCCTCCACTTT.

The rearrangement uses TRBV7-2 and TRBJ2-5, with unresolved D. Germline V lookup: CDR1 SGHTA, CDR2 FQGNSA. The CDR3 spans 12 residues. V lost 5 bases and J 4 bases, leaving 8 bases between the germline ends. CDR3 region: CASSPQRETQYF. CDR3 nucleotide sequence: TGTGCCAGCAGCCCGCAGAGAGAGACCCAGTACTTC.

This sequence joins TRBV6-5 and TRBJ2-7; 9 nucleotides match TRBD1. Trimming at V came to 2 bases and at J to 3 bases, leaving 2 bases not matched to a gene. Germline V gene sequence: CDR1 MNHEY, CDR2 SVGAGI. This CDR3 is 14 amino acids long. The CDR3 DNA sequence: TGTGCCAGCAGTTACCAGGGACAGGGCTACGAGCAGTACTTC. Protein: CASSYQGQGYEQYF.

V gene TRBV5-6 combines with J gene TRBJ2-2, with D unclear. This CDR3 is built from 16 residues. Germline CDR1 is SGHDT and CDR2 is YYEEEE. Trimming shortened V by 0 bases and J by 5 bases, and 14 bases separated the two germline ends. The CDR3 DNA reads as TGTGCCAGCAGCTTGGGGCGGAGAGGAGCTACCGGGGAGCTGTTTTTT. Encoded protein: CASSLGRRGATGELFF.

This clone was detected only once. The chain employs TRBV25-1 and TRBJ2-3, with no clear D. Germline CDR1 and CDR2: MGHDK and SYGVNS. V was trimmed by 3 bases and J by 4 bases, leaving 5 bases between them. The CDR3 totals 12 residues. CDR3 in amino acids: CASSDLADTQYF. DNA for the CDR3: TGTGCCAGCAGTGACTTGGCAGATACGCAGTATTTT.

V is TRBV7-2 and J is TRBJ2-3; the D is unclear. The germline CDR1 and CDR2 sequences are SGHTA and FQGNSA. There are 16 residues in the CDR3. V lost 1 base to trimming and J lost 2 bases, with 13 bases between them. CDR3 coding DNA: TGTGCCAGCAGCTTAGAGTCTCCACTTAACACAGATACGCAGTATTTT. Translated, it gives CASSLESPLNTDTQYF.

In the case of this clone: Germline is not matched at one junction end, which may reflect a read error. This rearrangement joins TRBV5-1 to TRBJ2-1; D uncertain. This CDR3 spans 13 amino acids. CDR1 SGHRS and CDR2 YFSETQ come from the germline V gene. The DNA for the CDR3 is TGCGCCACCAGCCAGGAAACCTACAATGAGCAGTTCTTC. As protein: CATSQETYNEQFF.

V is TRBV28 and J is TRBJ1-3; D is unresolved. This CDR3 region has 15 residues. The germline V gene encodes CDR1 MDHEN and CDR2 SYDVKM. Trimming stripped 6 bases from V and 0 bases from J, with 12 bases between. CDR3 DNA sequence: TGTGCCAGCAGCGTTGGACTGTCCTCTGGAAACACCATATATTTT. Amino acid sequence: CASSVGLSSGNTIYF.

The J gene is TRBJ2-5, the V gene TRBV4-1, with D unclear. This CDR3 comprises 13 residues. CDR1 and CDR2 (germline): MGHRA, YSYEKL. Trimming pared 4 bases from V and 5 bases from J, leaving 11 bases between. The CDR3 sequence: CASSPDPTETQYF. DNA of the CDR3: TGCGCCAGCAGCCCTGATCCTACGGAGACCCAGTACTTC.

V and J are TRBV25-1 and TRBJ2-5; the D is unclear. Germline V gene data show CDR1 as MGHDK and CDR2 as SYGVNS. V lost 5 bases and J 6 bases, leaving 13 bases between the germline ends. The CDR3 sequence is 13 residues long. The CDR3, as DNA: TGTGCCAGCAGTCTCGGTAGCCAGCAGACCCAGTACTTC. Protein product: CASSLGSQQTQYF.

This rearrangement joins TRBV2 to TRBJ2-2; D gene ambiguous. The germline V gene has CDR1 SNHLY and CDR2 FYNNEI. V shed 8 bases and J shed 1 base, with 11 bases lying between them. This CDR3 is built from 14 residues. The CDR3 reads CASLRSRNTGELFF. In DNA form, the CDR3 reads TGTGCCAGCCTCAGGAGCCGGAACACCGGGGAGCTGTTTTTT. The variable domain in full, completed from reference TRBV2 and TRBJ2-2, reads EPEVTQTPSHQVTQMGQEVILRCVPISNHLYFYWYRQILGQKVEFLVSFYNNEISEKSEIFDDQFSVERPDGSNFTLKIRSTKLEDSAMYFCASLRSRNTGELFFGEGSRLTVL.

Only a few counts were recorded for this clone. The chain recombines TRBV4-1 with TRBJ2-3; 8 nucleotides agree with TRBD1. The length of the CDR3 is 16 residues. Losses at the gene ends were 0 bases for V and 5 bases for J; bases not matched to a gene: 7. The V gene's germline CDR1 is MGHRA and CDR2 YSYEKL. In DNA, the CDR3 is TGCGCCAGCAGCCAAGAACGGACAGGGTACATAGATACGCAGTATTTT. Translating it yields CASSQERTGYIDTQYF.

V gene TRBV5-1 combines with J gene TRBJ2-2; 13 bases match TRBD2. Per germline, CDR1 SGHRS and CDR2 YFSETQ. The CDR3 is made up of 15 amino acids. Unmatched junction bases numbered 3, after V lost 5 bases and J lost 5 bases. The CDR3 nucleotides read TGCGCCAGCAGTCGGGGACTAGCGGGAACCGGGGAGCTGTTTTTT. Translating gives CASSRGLAGTGELFF.

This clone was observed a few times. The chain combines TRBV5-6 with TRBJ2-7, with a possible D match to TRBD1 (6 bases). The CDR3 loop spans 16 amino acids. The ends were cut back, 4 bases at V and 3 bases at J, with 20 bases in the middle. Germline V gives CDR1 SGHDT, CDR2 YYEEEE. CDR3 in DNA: TGTGCCAGCAGCGTGCAGGGTATCAGGGGATTCTACGAGCAGTACTTC. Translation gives CASSVQGIRGFYEQYF.

The CDR3 DNA follows: TGTGCCAGCAGTTACAACGCCTATGGCTACACCTTC. Protein: CASSYNAYGYTF. The rearrangement uses TRBV6-5 and TRBJ1-2, with unresolved D. The CDR3 sequence is 12 residues long. Per the germline V gene, CDR1 is MNHEY and CDR2 is SVGAGI. Trimming took off 2 bases at V and 4 bases at J, with 5 bases between the two ends.

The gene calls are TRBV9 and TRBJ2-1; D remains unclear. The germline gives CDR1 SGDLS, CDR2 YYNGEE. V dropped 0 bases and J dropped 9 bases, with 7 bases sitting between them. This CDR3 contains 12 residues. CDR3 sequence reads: CASSVEGFEQFF. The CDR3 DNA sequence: TGTGCCAGCAGCGTAGAAGGGTTTGAGCAGTTCTTC.

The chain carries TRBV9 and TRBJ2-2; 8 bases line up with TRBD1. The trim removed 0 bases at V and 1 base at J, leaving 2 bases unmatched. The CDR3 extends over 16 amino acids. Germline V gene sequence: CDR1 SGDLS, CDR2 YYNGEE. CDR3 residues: CASSVAGTGNTGELFF. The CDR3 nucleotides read TGTGCCAGCAGCGTAGCGGGGACAGGGAACACCGGGGAGCTGTTTTTT.

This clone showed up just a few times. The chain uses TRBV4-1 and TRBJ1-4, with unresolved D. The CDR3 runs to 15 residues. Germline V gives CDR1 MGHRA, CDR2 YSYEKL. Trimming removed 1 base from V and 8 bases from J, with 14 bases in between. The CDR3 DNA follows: TGCGCCAGCAGCCAAGGCGGCCAAATACGCGAAAAACTGTTTTTT. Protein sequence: CASSQGGQIREKLFF.

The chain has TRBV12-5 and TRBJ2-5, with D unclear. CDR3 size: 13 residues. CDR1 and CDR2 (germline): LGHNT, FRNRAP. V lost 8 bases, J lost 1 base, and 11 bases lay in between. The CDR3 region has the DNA TGTGCTAGTCCCTCGGAACCCCAAGAGACCCAGTACTTC. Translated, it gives CASPSEPQETQYF. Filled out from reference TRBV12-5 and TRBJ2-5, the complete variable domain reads DARVTQTPRHKVTEMGQEVTMRCQPILGHNTVFWYRQTMMQGLELLAYFRNRAPLDDSGMPKDRFSAEMPDATLATLKIQPSEPRDSAVYFCASPSEPQETQYFGPGTRLLVL.

CDR3 sequence: CASSLTRDGYTF. The CDR3 DNA reads TGTGCCAGCAGTCTCACGAGGGATGGCTACACCTTC. This chain joins TRBV28 and TRBJ1-2, with D hard to call. The CDR3 has 12 residues. V was cut by 5 bases and J by 6 bases, with 10 bases left in between. Germline lookup yields CDR1 MDHEN and CDR2 SYDVKM.

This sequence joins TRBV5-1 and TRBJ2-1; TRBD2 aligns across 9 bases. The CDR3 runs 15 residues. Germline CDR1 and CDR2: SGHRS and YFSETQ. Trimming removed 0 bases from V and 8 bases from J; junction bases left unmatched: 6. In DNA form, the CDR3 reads TGCGCCAGCAGCTTGGGTGCTAGCGGGGTGGATGAGCAGTTCTTC. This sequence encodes CASSLGASGVDEQFF. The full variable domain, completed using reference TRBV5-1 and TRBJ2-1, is KAGVTQTPRYLIKTRGQQVTLSCSPISGHRSVSWYQQTPGQGLQFLFEYFSETQRNKGNFPGRFSGRQFSNSRSEMNVSTLELGDSALYLCASSLGASGVDEQFFGPGTRLTVL.

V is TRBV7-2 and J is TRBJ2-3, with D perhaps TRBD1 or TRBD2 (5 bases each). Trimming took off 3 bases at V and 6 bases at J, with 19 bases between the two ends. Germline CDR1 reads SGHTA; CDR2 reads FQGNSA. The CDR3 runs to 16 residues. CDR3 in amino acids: CASSFRQLGGGDTQYF. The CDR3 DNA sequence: TGTGCCAGCAGCTTCCGACAGTTAGGAGGTGGGGATACGCAGTATTTT.

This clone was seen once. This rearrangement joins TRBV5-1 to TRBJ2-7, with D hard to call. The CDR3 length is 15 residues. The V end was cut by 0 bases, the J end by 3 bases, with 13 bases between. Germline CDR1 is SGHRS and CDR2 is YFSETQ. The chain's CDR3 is CASSLVVSTNYEQYF. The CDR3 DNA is TGCGCCAGCAGCTTGGTTGTCAGTACTAACTACGAGCAGTACTTC. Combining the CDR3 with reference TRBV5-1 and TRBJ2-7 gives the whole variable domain KAGVTQTPRYLIKTRGQQVTLSCSPISGHRSVSWYQQTPGQGLQFLFEYFSETQRNKGNFPGRFSGRQFSNSRSEMNVSTLELGDSALYLCASSLVVSTNYEQYFGPGTRLTVT.

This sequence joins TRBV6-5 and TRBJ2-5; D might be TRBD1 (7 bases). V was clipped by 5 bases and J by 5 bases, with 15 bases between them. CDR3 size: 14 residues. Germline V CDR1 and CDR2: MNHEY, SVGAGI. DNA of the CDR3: TGTGCCAGCAGTCAAACCAGGGGGGTGGAGACCCAGTACTTC. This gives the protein CASSQTRGVETQYF.

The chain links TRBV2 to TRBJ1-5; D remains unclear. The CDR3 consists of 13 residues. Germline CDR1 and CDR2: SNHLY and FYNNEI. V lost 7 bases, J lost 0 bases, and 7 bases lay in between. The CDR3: CASIRDSNQPQHF. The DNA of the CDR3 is TGTGCCAGCATAAGAGATAGCAATCAGCCCCAGCATTTT.

CDR3 in amino acids: CASSFGGSSKQYF. The CDR3 DNA reads as TGTGCCAGCAGCTTTGGGGGCAGTAGCAAGCAGTACTTC. The V gene is TRBV7-3, the J gene TRBJ2-7, with a possible D match to TRBD1 (6 bases). The ends were cut back, 3 bases at V and 8 bases at J, with 14 bases in the middle. Germline-derived CDR1 and CDR2 are SGHTA and FQGTGA. The CDR3 length is 13 residues. Complete variable domain (other parts from reference TRBV7-3 and TRBJ2-7): GAGVSQTPSNKVTEKGKYVELRCDPISGHTALYWYRQSLGQGPEFLIYFQGTGAADDSGLPNDRFFAVRPEGSVSTLKIQRTERGDSAVYLCASSFGGSSKQYFGPGTRLTVT.

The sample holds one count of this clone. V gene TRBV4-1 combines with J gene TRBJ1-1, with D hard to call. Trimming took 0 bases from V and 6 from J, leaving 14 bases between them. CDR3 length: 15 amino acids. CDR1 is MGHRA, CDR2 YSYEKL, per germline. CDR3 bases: TGCGCCAGCAGCCAAGAAGCCCCAGGTGGACCTGAAGCTTTCTTT. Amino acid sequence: CASSQEAPGGPEAFF.

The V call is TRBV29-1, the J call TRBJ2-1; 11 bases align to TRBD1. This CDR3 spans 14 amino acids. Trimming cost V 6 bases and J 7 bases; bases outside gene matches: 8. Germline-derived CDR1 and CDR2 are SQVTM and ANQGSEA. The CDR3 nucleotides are TGCAGCGTCCTCCCCGGGACAGGGGGAAATGAGCAGTTCTTC. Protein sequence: CSVLPGTGGNEQFF.

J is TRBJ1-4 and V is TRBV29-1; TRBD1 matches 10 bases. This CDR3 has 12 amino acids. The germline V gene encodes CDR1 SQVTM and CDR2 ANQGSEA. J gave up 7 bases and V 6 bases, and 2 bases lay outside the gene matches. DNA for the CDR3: TGCAGCGTAGGACAGGGGGTTGAAAAACTGTTTTTT. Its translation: CSVGQGVEKLFF.

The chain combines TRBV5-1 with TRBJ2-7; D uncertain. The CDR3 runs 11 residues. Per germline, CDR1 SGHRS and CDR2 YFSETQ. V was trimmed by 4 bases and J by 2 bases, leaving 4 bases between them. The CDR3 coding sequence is TGCGCCAGCAGCGAAGCCTACGAGCAGTACTTC. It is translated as CASSEAYEQYF.

The DNA for the CDR3 is TGTGCCAGCAGTCGTAACGGGGCCGGTACCTATGGCTACACCTTC. It codes for CASSRNGAGTYGYTF. The chain uses TRBV6-5 and TRBJ1-2; possibly TRBD1 for D (5 bases). Trimming shortened V by 5 bases and J by 4 bases, and 17 bases separated the two germline ends. The CDR3 is 15 amino acids. The germline V gene has CDR1 MNHEY and CDR2 SVGAGI.